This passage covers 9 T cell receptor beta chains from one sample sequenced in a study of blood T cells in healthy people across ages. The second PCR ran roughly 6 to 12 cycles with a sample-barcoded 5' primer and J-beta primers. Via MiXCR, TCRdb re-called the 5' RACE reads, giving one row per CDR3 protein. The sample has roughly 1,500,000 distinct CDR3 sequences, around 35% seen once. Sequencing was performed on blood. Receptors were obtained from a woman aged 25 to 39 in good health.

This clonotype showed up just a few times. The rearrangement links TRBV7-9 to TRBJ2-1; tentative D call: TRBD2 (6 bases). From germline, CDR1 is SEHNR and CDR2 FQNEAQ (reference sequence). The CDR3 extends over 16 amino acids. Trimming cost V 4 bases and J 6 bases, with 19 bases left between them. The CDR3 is CASSSRTTPSGNEQFF. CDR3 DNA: TGTGCCAGCAGCTCTAGGACTACCCCTTCAGGCAATGAGCAGTTCTTC.

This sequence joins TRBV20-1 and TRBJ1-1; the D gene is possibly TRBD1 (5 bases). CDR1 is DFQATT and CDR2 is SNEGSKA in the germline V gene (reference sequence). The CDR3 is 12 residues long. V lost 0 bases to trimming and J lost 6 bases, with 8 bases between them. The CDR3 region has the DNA TGCAGTGCTAGAGACCCAGGGTCTGAAGCTTTCTTT. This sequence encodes CSARDPGSEAFF.

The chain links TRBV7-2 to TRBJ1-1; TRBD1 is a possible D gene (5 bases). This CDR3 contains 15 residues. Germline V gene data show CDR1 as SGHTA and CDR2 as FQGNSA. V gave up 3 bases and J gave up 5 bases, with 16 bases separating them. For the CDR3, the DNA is TGTGCCAGCAGCTTGGGGGATGGGCTCAGGACTGAAGCTTTCTTT. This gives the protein CASSLGDGLRTEAFF.

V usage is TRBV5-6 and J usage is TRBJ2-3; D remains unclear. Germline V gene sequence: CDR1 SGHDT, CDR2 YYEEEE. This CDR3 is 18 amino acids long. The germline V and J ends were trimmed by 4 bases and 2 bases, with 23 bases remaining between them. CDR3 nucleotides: TGTGCCAGCAGCCGGAGTCTGCCCCCACAATCTTTCACAGATACGCAGTATTTT. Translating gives CASSRSLPPQSFTDTQYF.

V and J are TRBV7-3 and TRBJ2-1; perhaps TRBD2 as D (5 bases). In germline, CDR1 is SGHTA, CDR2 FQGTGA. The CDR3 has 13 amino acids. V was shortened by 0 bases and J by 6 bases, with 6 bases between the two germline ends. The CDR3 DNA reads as TGTGCCAGCAGCTTAACCGCGGGCAATGAGCAGTTCTTC. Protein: CASSLTAGNEQFF.

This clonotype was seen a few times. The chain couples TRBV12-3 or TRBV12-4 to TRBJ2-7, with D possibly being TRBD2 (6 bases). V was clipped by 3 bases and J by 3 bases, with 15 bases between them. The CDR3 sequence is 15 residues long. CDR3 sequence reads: CASSFRRGFSYEQYF. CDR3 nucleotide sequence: TGTGCCAGCAGTTTCAGGCGGGGCTTTAGCTACGAGCAGTACTTC.

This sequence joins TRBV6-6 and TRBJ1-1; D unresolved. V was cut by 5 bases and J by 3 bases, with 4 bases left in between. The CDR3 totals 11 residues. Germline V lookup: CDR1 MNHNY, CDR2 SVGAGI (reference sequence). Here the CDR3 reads CASSTDTEAFF. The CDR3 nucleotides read TGTGCCAGCAGTACAGACACTGAAGCTTTCTTT.

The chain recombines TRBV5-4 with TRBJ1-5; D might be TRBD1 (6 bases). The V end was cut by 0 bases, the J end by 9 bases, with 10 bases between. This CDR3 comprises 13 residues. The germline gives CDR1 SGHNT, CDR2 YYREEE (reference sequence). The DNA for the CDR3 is TGTGCCAGCAGCTTGGACAGGGACGGGCCCCAGCATTTT. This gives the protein CASSLDRDGPQHF.

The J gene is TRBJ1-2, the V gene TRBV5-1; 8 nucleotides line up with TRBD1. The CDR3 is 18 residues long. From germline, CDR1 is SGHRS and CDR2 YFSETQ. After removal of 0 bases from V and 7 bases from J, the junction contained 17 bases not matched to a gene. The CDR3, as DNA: TGCGCCAGCAGCTTGGCACCTCAGGGGGCGCAGCCCGAAGTTGGCTACACCTTC. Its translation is CASSLAPQGAQPEVGYTF.